This is a list of T cell receptor beta chains from one sample in a study of early T cells in non-severe SARS-CoV-2 infection. Each CDR3 protein gets one entry after TCRdb re-called the 5' RACE reads with MiXCR. Altogether tens of thousands of distinct CDR3 sequences are present, about 5.6% being singletons, with the ten largest covering 6.5% to 8.5%. The sequenced sample was whole blood. All receptors come from an adult who was a healthcare worker with PCR-confirmed SARS-CoV-2 infection or an uninfected control (not recorded which). The CDR3 runs from the conserved cysteine through the conserved F or W. A D gene is named only where the DNA matches it firmly. Clone sizes are given selectively: once, few, many, or a class where the clone is expanded.

TGTGCCAGCAGCTCTCGCAGGGGCATGAACACTGAAGCTTTCTTT	CASSSRRGMNTEAFF	many	TRBV13	TRBJ1-1	.
TGTGCCAGCAGTGCCCGAAAGCGGACCTACGAGCAGTACTTC	CASSARKRTYEQYF	many	TRBV2	TRBJ2-7	.
TGTGCCAGCCTTCCTCGCCCCTCTAGTGGCGCGCAGTATTTT	CASLPRPSSGAQYF	many	TRBV7-6	TRBJ2-3	.
TGCAGTGCTAGATCGCGGGGGACTAGCGCAACCCCGACCCAGTACTTC	CSARSRGTSATPTQYF	many	TRBV20-1	TRBJ2-5	TRBD2
TGTGCCAGCTCAACACAGGGCTGGGGAGATACGCAGTATTTT	CASSTQGWGDTQYF	many	TRBV18	TRBJ2-3	.
TGCAGCGTTGAGAACAGAGAGTACGAGCAGTACTTC	CSVENREYEQYF	many	TRBV29-1	TRBJ2-7	.
TGTGCCATCACGTCCCTAGCGGGAGGAACAGAGACCCAGTACTTC	CAITSLAGGTETQYF	many	TRBV10-3	TRBJ2-5	TRBD2
TGTGCCAGCTCACCACCGTCTAGGCCCGGGGAGCTGTTTTTT	CASSPPSRPGELFF	many	TRBV18	TRBJ2-2	.
TGTGCCAGCAGCGGTTCTTCTGGGGATACGCAGTATTTT	CASSGSSGDTQYF	many	TRBV6-5	TRBJ2-3	.
TGTGCCAGCAGCCCTAGACAGGCAGAAGCTTTCTTT	CASSPRQAEAFF	many	TRBV11-2	TRBJ1-1	.
TGTGCCAGCAGTTACTCCACCCGAGAGACCCAGTACTTC	CASSYSTRETQYF	many	TRBV6-6	TRBJ2-5	.
TGTCTCCTCGGCAGGGTAAATGGCTACACCTTC	CLLGRVNGYTF	many	TRBV30	TRBJ1-2	.
TGCGCCAGCAGCCTGGGCAGGGAGGGAACTGAAGCTTTCTTT	CASSLGREGTEAFF	many	TRBV5-1	TRBJ1-1	.
TGTGCTAGTGGAAAGAGAGTCACCGGGGAGCTGTTTTTT	CASGKRVTGELFF	.	TRBV12-5	TRBJ2-2	.
TGTGCCAGCAGCAAGGGCCTCTCTGGAAACACCATATATTTT	CASSKGLSGNTIYF	many	TRBV7-2	TRBJ1-3	.
TGCAGTGCTAGAGAGGTGACTAGCGGGAGGTACGAGCAGTACTTC	CSAREVTSGRYEQYF	few	TRBV20-1	TRBJ2-7	TRBD2
TGTGCGATCACAAGCGGGACCTACGAGCAGTACTTC	CAITSGTYEQYF	.	TRBV10-3	TRBJ2-7	TRBD2
TGTGCCAGCACGAGCAGGAGCTCCTATAATTCACCCCTCCACTTT	CASTSRSSYNSPLHF	many	TRBV6-6	TRBJ1-6	.
TGTGCCAGCAGTGCCCTCCCCGGACTAGCGGGAGTTATTATCGGTTTGCAGTACTTC	CASSALPGLAGVIIGLQYF	many	TRBV12-3/TRBV12-4	TRBJ2-7	TRBD2
TGCAGCGTTGTTTGGACTGAAGCTTTCTTT	CSVVWTEAFF	many	TRBV29-1	TRBJ1-1	.
TGTGCCAGCAGCTCCTTGGGTCAATTAGATACGCAGTATTTT	CASSSLGQLDTQYF	many	TRBV9	TRBJ2-3	.
TGTGCCAGCATTCGACGGGGGAACACTGAAGCTTTCTTT	CASIRRGNTEAFF	many	TRBV7-2	TRBJ1-1	.
TGTGCCAGCAGCTTAGCGTGGGGGGGGGCGGATACGCAGTATTTT	CASSLAWGGADTQYF	many	TRBV7-8	TRBJ2-3	.
TGTGCCAGCAGCCATGGACAGGGAACTGGCTACACCTTC	CASSHGQGTGYTF	many	TRBV3-1	TRBJ1-2	TRBD1
TGTGCCAGCAGTGCCGAGGACAGAAATAGCAATCAGCCCCAGCATTTT	CASSAEDRNSNQPQHF	medium-sized	TRBV6-1	TRBJ1-5	.
TGTGCCAGCAGTTTTGTACGGGGAGGGGACACCGGGGAGCTGTTTTTT	CASSFVRGGDTGELFF	medium-sized	TRBV12-3/TRBV12-4	TRBJ2-2	TRBD2
TGCGCCAGCAGCCGAACAGGGGAGGGCACTGAAGCTTTCTTT	CASSRTGEGTEAFF	many	TRBV4-3	TRBJ1-1	TRBD1
TGCAGCGTTGAAGGTGATGAGACTAGCGGGAGGGGAGAGCAGTTCTTC	CSVEGDETSGRGEQFF	many	TRBV29-1	TRBJ2-1	TRBD2
TGTGCCAGCAGCCGTACCAAGCGAGGACAGGGGGAGCAGTACTTC	CASSRTKRGQGEQYF	many	TRBV6-5	TRBJ2-7	TRBD1
TGTGCCAGCAGCCCCCGTTCCCCCCGACAGGAGACTAAATTC	CASSPRSPRQETKF	many	TRBV7-6	TRBJ2-7	.
TGTGCCAGCAGTTATTTCCGGGACAAACCCCACGAGCAGTACTTC	CASSYFRDKPHEQYF	many	TRBV6-5	TRBJ2-7	.
TGCGCCAGCAGCCAAGACCCTTATAGCAATCAGCCCCAGCATTTT	CASSQDPYSNQPQHF	many	TRBV4-1	TRBJ1-5	.
TGTGCTATCAGAGGGGAGGACGGGGCCAACGTCCTGACTTTC	CAIRGEDGANVLTF	many	TRBV12-5	TRBJ2-6	.
TGTGCCAGCAGCCAAGATAGAAAGCGGGAGGTGGATACGCAGTATTTT	CASSQDRKREVDTQYF	.	TRBV4-2	TRBJ2-3	TRBD2
TGTGCCAGCAGTTTAATCGGCAGGAGACCAGAGACCCAGTACTTC	CASSLIGRRPETQYF	many	TRBV12-3/TRBV12-4	TRBJ2-5	.
TGTGCCAGCACCTGGGTGGGGATTCGGGATACGCAGTATTTT	CASTWVGIRDTQYF	few	TRBV12-3/TRBV12-4	TRBJ2-3	.
TGCGCCAGCAGCCTGGGGGGGGCCGAGAACACTGAAGCTTTCTTT	CASSLGGAENTEAFF	many	TRBV4-1	TRBJ1-1	.
TGTGCCAGCAGCCCACAGGGACAGTCAGCTCGGACCACTGAAGCTTTCTTT	CASSPQGQSARTTEAFF	many	TRBV6-5	TRBJ1-1	TRBD1
TGTGCCAGCAGTTTCAGACCGGGAGCATCCCGCGGAAAACTGTTTTTT	CASSFRPGASRGKLFF	few	TRBV27	TRBJ1-4	.
TGCGCCAGCAGCCAAGAAGGAGGGACAGGGGCAGGAAGGGGCTACACCTTC	CASSQEGGTGAGRGYTF	many	TRBV4-3	TRBJ1-2	TRBD1
TGTGCCAGCAGCCCATTTACAGGGGGCAGAAACACCATATATTTT	CASSPFTGGRNTIYF	many	TRBV7-9	TRBJ1-3	TRBD1
TGTGCCAGCAGTGAACCGGGACAGGGGTCCCTTGAGCAGTTCTTC	CASSEPGQGSLEQFF	.	TRBV6-1	TRBJ2-1	TRBD1
TGTGCCAGCAGCGTCCACGGACTAGCGCTTTACAATGAGCAGTTCTTC	CASSVHGLALYNEQFF	many	TRBV9	TRBJ2-1	TRBD2
TGTGCCACCCACGGGACACGTTCCAATGAGCAGTTCTTC	CATHGTRSNEQFF	many	TRBV24-1	TRBJ2-1	.
TGTGCCAGCAGACGGGGAGCCGGGGAGCTGTTTTTT	CASRRGAGELFF	few	TRBV6-4	TRBJ2-2	.
TGCAGTGCCTCTAGCCGGGGTTGGGGGAAAATGAACACTGAAGCCTTCTTT	CSASSRGWGKMNTEAFF	many	TRBV20-1	TRBJ1-1	.
TGTGCCAGCAGTTTTCGGCAGAACACTGAAGCTTTCTTT	CASSFRQNTEAFF	many	TRBV27	TRBJ1-1	.
TGTGCCAGCAGCCAAGTCGCTCTAGCGGGAGCCCGCCGCGAGCAGTACTTC	CASSQVALAGARREQYF	many	TRBV3-1	TRBJ2-7	TRBD2
TGCAGCGTTGAAGATGAGAGGGCCTACACAGATACGCAGTATTTT	CSVEDERAYTDTQYF	many	TRBV29-1	TRBJ2-3	.
TGTGCCAGCACCCCGGGACAGGGGGCGAATAGGCTGAATCAGCCCCAGCATTTT	CASTPGQGANRLNQPQHF	many	TRBV19	TRBJ1-5	TRBD1
TGCGCCAGCAGACCCGACAGGGTTGAGCAGTTCTTC	CASRPDRVEQFF	few	TRBV5-1	TRBJ2-1	TRBD1
TGTGCCAGTAGTATCCTTCGACAGGGAGGGGATGGCTACACCTTC	CASSILRQGGDGYTF	many	TRBV19	TRBJ1-2	TRBD1
TGCAGTGCCCAGACTAATCTCCCCTACGAGCAGTACTTC	CSAQTNLPYEQYF	many	TRBV20-1	TRBJ2-7	.
TGCGCCAGCAGTGAAACAGGCAGTGAAGCTTTCTTT	CASSETGSEAFF	many	TRBV10-2	TRBJ1-1	.
TGTGCCAGCAGCATAGGACAAGGGAAATGGTACACCTTC	CASSIGQGKWYTF	many	TRBV27	TRBJ1-2	.
TGTGCCAGCAGCTTCGGGGGATATGAGCAGTTCTTC	CASSFGGYEQFF	many	TRBV5-6	TRBJ2-1	.
TGTGCCAGCAGTGAATCCTTTCAGGGACGGAGGGGTGGAGGCTACACCTTC	CASSESFQGRRGGGYTF	many	TRBV25-1	TRBJ1-2	.
TGTGCCAGCAGTTACTCGAGTCCAGCGGGGTCCTACAATGAGCAGTTCTTC	CASSYSSPAGSYNEQFF	many	TRBV6-5	TRBJ2-1	TRBD2
TGTGCCATCAGTGAAAGAGCGGGAGCCCCCCGGGCGAATGAGCAGTTCTTC	CAISERAGAPRANEQFF	many	TRBV10-3	TRBJ2-1	TRBD2
TGTGCCAGCAGCCAAAAGGATACGCAGTATTTT	CASSQKDTQYF	many	TRBV12-3/TRBV12-4	TRBJ2-3	.